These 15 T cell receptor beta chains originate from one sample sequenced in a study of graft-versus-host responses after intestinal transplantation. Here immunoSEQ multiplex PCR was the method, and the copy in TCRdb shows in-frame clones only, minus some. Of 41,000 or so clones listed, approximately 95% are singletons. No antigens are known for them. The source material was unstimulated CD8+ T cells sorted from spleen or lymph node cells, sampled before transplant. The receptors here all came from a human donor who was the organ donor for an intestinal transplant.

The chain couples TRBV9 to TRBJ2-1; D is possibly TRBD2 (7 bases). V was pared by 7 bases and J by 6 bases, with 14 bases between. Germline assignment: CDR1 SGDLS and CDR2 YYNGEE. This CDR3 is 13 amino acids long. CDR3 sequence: CASQEGEGNEQFF. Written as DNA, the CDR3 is TGTGCCAGCCAGGAGGGGGAGGGCAATGAGCAGTTCTTC.

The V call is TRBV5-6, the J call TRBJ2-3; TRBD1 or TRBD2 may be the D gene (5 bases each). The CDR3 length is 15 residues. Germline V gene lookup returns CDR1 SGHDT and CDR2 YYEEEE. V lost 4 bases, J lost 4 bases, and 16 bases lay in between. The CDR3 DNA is TGTGCCAGCAGCCCGGTTGGGGGTATCGCAGATACGCAGTATTTT. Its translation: CASSPVGGIADTQYF. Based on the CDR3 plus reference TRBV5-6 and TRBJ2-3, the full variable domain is DAGVTQSPTHLIKTRGQQVTLRCSPKSGHDTVSWYQQALGQGPQFIFQYYEEEERQRGNFPDRFSGHQFPNYSSELNVNALLLGDSALYLCASSPVGGIADTQYFGPGTRLTVL.

The CDR3 reads CASSRQGSYEQYF. CDR3 DNA: TGTGCCAGCAGCCGACAGGGCTCCTACGAGCAGTACTTC. The genes are TRBV11-2 and TRBJ2-7; 7 bases line up with TRBD1. The ends lost 5 bases at V and 0 bases at J; junction bases unmatched: 1. The germline V gene has CDR1 SGHAT and CDR2 FQNNGV. This CDR3 contains 13 residues.

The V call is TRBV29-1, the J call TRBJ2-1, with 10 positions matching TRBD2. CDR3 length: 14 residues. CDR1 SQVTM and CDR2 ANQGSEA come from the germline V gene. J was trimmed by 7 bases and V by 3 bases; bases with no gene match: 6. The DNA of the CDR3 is TGCAGCGTTGAGCGAGCGGGGGGGCGGAATGAGCAGTTCTTC. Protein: CSVERAGGRNEQFF.

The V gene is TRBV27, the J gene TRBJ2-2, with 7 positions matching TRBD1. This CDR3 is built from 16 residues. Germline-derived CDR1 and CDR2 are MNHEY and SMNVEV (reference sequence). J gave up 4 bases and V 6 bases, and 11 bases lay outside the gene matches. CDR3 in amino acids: CASSPLQGWFTGELFF. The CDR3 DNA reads TGTGCCAGCAGCCCTTTACAGGGGTGGTTCACCGGGGAGCTGTTTTTT.

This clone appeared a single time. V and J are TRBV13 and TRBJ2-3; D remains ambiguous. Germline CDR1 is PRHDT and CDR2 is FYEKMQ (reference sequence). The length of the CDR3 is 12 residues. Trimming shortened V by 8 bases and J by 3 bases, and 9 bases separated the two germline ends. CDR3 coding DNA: TGTGCCAGCGGGTTCTCGACAGATACGCAGTATTTT. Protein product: CASGFSTDTQYF. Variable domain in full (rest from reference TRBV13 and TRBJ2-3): AAGVIQSPRHLIKEKRETATLKCYPIPRHDTVYWYQQGPGQDPQFLISFYEKMQSDKGSIPDRFSAQQFSDYHSELNMSSLELGDSALYFCASGFSTDTQYFGPGTRLTVL.

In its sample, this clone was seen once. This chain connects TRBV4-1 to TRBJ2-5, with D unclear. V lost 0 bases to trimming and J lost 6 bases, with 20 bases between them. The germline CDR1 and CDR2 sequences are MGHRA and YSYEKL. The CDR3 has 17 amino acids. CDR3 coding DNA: TGCGCCAGCAGCCAAGAAATCCGGCTAGGCGGCGTAAAGACCCAGTACTTC. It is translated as CASSQEIRLGGVKTQYF.

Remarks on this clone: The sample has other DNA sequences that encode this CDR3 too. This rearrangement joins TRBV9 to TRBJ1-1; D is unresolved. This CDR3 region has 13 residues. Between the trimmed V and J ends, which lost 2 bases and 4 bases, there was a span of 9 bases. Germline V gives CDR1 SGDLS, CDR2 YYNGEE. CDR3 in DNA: TGTGCCAGCAGCGTCGGAGGTAGCACTGAAGCTTTCTTT. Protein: CASSVGGSTEAFF.

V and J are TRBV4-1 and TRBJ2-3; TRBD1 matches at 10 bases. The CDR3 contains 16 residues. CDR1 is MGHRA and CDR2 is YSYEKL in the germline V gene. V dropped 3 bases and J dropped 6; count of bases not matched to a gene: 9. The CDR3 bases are TGCGCCAGCAGCCACCTACCGGGACAGGGGACCGATACGCAGTATTTT. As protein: CASSHLPGQGTDTQYF.

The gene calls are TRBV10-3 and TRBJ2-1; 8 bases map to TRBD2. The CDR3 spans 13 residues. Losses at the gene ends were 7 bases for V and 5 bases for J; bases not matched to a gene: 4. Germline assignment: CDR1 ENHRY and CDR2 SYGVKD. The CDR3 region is CAIKLAENNEQFF. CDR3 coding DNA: TGTGCCATCAAACTAGCGGAAAACAATGAGCAGTTCTTC.

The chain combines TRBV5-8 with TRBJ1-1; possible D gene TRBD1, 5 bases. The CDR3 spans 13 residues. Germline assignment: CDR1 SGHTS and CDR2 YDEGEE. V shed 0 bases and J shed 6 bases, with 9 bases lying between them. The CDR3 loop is CASSLVQGAEAFF. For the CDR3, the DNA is TGTGCCAGCAGCTTGGTTCAGGGCGCTGAAGCTTTCTTT.

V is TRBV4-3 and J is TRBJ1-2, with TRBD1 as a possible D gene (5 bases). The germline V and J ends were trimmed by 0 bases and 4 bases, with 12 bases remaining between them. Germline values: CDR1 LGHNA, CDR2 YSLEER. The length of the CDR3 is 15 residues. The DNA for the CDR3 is TGCGCCAGCAGCCAAGATCCCAGGGATGCCTATGGCTACACCTTC. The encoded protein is CASSQDPRDAYGYTF.

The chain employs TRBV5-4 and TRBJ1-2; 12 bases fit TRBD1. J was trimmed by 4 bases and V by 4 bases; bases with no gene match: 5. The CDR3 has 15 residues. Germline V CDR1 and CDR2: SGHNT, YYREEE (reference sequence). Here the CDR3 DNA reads TGTGCCAGCAGCACCCGGGACAGGGGGCTCTATGGCTACACCTTC. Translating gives CASSTRDRGLYGYTF.

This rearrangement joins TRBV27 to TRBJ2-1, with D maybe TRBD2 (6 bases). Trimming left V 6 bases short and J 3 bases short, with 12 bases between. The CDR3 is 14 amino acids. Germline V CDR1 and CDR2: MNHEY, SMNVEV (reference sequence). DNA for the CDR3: TGTGCCAGCAGGTCTGGACTATACTACAATGAGCAGTTCTTC. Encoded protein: CASRSGLYYNEQFF.

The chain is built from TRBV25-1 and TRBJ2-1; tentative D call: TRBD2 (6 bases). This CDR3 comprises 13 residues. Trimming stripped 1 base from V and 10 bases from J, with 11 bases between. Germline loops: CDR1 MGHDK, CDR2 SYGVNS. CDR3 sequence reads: CASSESGAGEQFF. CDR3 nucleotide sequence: TGTGCCAGCAGTGAATCTGGGGCGGGGGAGCAGTTCTTC.